This TCR beta chain comes out of a study of spatial heterogeneity in lung cancer. Overall study context: The average appearance count of each unique TCR and UMI combination in raw reads was more than ten. Whole-study findings and limits: Circulating ubiquitous expanded tumor TCRs were observed more frequently at resection than at follow-up.

Time point defined: sample taken at primary tumor resection. Unsorted whole RNA from tumor, nontumor lung or frozen PBMC underwent sequencing. Just over 70 TRACERx patients with early, untreated non-small cell lung cancer donated samples. In germline, CDR1 is LNHDA, CDR2 SQIVND (reference sequence). The CDR3 contains 11 residues. V was clipped by 6 bases and J by 8 bases, with 7 bases between them. Individually, TCR cDNA molecules were each labelled with a unique molecular identifier. TCRdb independently ran MiXCR on the 5' RACE reads; one entry per CDR3 protein. The sample includes about 36,000 distinct CDR3 sequences, 4% to 6% of them seen just once. The table lists this clonotype with many counts. Its target is not known.

The J gene is TRBJ1-4, the V gene TRBV19; D is possibly TRBD1 (6 bases). The source material was PBMCs, sampled at surgery. The clonotype originates from a female donor with early-stage non-small cell lung cancer. The CDR3 DNA is TGTGCCAGTAGAAGGGGGGAAAAACTGTTTTTT. Translating gives CASRRGEKLFF.